The 31 T cell receptor beta chains reported below all come from one sample, sequenced in a study of T cells in Graves' hyperthyroidism and ophthalmopathy. TCR beta CDR3 regions were amplified from RNA. HTBI primers were the set used in a first-round RT-PCR of the TCR CDR3. TCRdb reprocessed the multiplex PCR reads with MiXCR, giving one entry per CDR3 protein. The sample holds hundreds of thousands of distinct CDR3 sequences; approximately 15% are singletons and the top ten take approximately 7.5%. The sample consisted of blood. The receptors were sampled from a woman between 18 and 29 years old with Graves' hyperthyroidism.

This clonotype showed up many times. The chain employs TRBV30 and TRBJ1-6; D not resolved. V shed 2 bases and J shed 7 bases, with 15 bases lying between them. The CDR3 loop spans 15 amino acids. Germline loops: CDR1 GTSNPN, CDR2 SVGIG (reference sequence). Here the CDR3 DNA reads TGTGCCTGGAGTACCAGGAGGATGGGGAATTCACCCCTCCACTTT. Translating gives CAWSTRRMGNSPLHF.

In its sample, this clonotype was seen many times. The genes are TRBV12-3 or TRBV12-4 and TRBJ2-3; 8 bases line up with TRBD2. J lost 1 base, V lost 5 bases, and 5 bases had no gene match. This CDR3 spans 15 amino acids. CDR3 bases: TGTGCCAGCAGTCGGAGCGGGGGAGGCACAGATACGCAGTATTTT. It is translated as CASSRSGGGTDTQYF.

This clonotype was found many times. The chain is built from TRBV7-6 and TRBJ2-1, with D uncertain. This CDR3 is 15 amino acids long. From germline, CDR1 is SGHVS and CDR2 FNYEAQ. V was shortened by 5 bases and J by 2 bases, with 13 bases between the two germline ends. CDR3 residues: CASSVRSATYNEQFF. As DNA, the CDR3 is TGTGCCAGCAGCGTAAGGTCGGCCACCTACAATGAGCAGTTCTTC.

In this sample, this clonotype turned up many times. The J gene is TRBJ1-5, the V gene TRBV13; tentative D call: TRBD1 (5 bases). CDR3 size: 19 residues. CDR1 PRHDT and CDR2 FYEKMQ come from the germline V gene (reference sequence). Trimming shortened V by 4 bases and J by 3 bases, and 25 bases separated the two germline ends. DNA for the CDR3: TGTGCCAGCAGCTCCCCTAGGGCCCCTGGGGACCCTTACAATCAGCCCCAGCATTTT. Residues: CASSSPRAPGDPYNQPQHF.

This clonotype showed up many times. V usage is TRBV11-2 and J usage is TRBJ2-7; perhaps TRBD2 as D (5 bases). Germline assignment: CDR1 SGHAT and CDR2 FQNNGV. Deletions cut 3 bases from V and 1 base from J, with 16 bases between. The CDR3 has 16 residues. The CDR3 protein is CASSFSYWETSYEQYF. The DNA of the CDR3 is TGTGCCAGCAGCTTTTCTTATTGGGAGACTTCCTACGAGCAGTACTTC.

This clonotype has more than one count but fewer than ten. The V gene is TRBV7-2, the J gene TRBJ1-5, with a tentative D call TRBD1 (5 bases). V was clipped by 2 bases and J by 8 bases, with 10 bases between them. Germline V gene sequence: CDR1 SGHTA, CDR2 FQGNSA. The CDR3 totals 13 residues. CDR3 residues: CASSLMGGEPQHF. The CDR3 DNA follows: TGTGCCAGCAGCTTAATGGGGGGAGAGCCCCAGCATTTT.

This clonotype was seen at least ten times. The rearrangement links TRBV11-2 to TRBJ1-1, with D perhaps TRBD1 (5 bases). The CDR3 has 13 residues. With 5 bases removed from V and 10 bases from J, the gap between germline ends came to 17 bases. The germline gives CDR1 SGHAT, CDR2 FQNNGV. CDR3 sequence reads: CASSQTELVGAFF. As DNA, the CDR3 is TGTGCCAGCAGCCAGACAGAACTGGTAGGAGCTTTCTTT.

This clonotype has at least ten counts. The chain combines TRBV28 with TRBJ1-6; no definite D call. Germline CDR1 reads MDHEN; CDR2 reads SYDVKM. V was trimmed by 6 bases and J by 10 bases, leaving 16 bases between them. The CDR3 spans 14 residues. The CDR3 reads CASRVGGFYSPLHF. CDR3 nucleotide sequence: TGTGCCAGCAGGGTCGGCGGGTTTTACTCACCCCTCCACTTT.

This clonotype was seen at least ten times. V and J are TRBV28 and TRBJ2-1, with a possible D match to TRBD1 (6 bases). The V end was cut by 6 bases, the J end by 4 bases, with 16 bases between. Germline V CDR1 and CDR2: MDHEN, SYDVKM. This CDR3 comprises 15 residues. The CDR3 region has the DNA TGTGCCAGCAGGGTGGGACACTGGGAGTACAATGAGCAGTTCTTC. It is translated as CASRVGHWEYNEQFF.

This rearrangement joins TRBV7-8 to TRBJ2-1; D possibly corresponds to TRBD1 (5 bases). CDR1 SGHVS and CDR2 FQNEAQ come from the germline V gene. This CDR3 spans 12 amino acids. V was trimmed by 4 bases and J by 16 bases, leaving 17 bases between them. The CDR3 DNA is TGTGCCAGCAGCTCCCTGGGGCGTGCGAGTTTCTTC. Translated, it gives CASSSLGRASFF. The variable domain in full, with the rest retrieved from reference TRBV7-8 and TRBJ2-1, is GAGVSQSPRYKVAKRGQDVALRCDPISGHVSLFWYQQALGQGPEFLTYFQNEAQLDKSGLPSDRFFAERPEGSVSTLKIQRTQQEDSAVYLCASSSLGRASFFGPGTRLTVL.

This rearrangement joins TRBV6-5 to TRBJ2-2; D uncertain. Germline assignment: CDR1 MNHEY and CDR2 SVGAGI. The CDR3 runs 16 residues. The V gene lost 0 bases and the J gene lost 9 bases, with 17 bases spanning the gap. The CDR3 sequence is CASSYSMASTTRELFF. CDR3 in DNA: TGTGCCAGCAGTTACTCGATGGCGTCTACAACCCGGGAGCTGTTTTTT.

This clonotype was found many times. This chain connects TRBV6-1 to TRBJ1-5; 10 bases match TRBD1. With 5 bases clipped from V and 2 bases from J, the junction kept 6 bases outside the gene matches. CDR1 is MNHNS and CDR2 is SASEGT in the germline V gene. There are 16 residues in the CDR3. The CDR3 DNA sequence: TGTGCCAGCAGTTCGACAGGGGGCGACGGCAATCAGCCCCAGCATTTT. It specifies CASSSTGGDGNQPQHF.

This clonotype has a count of ten or more. J is TRBJ1-5 and V is TRBV20-1, with 8 bases identical to TRBD1. Trimming took 6 bases from V and 5 from J; bases not matched to a gene: 9. This CDR3 region has 14 residues. Germline V gives CDR1 DFQATT, CDR2 SNEGSKA (reference sequence). The CDR3, as DNA: TGCAGTGCCCTTGGACAGGGATACGATCAGCCCCAGCATTTT. It translates to CSALGQGYDQPQHF.

This clonotype was counted only a few times. The chain links TRBV9 to TRBJ2-3; 7 nucleotides agree with TRBD2. V was clipped by 4 bases and J by 4 bases; unmatched bases: 9. This CDR3 contains 15 residues. Germline CDR1 SGDLS, CDR2 YYNGEE. CDR3 loop: CASSPGPREADTQYF. In DNA form, the CDR3 reads TGTGCCAGCAGCCCGGGACCCCGGGAGGCAGATACGCAGTATTTT.

The chain carries TRBV30 and TRBJ1-2; possibly TRBD1 for D (5 bases). The CDR3 runs 18 residues. Germline V CDR1 and CDR2: GTSNPN, SVGIG (reference sequence). V was shortened by 3 bases and J by 1 base, with 24 bases between the two germline ends. CDR3 amino acids: CAWRRANWVQGFNYGYTF. CDR3 in DNA: TGTGCCTGGAGACGGGCGAACTGGGTTCAGGGTTTTAACTATGGCTACACCTTC.

This clonotype was recorded many times. The V call is TRBV4-2, the J call TRBJ1-4; tentative D call: TRBD1 (5 bases). Germline-derived CDR1 and CDR2 are LGHNA and YNFKEQ. The length of the CDR3 is 14 residues. V was shortened by 1 base and J by 8 bases, with 11 bases between the two germline ends. The CDR3 DNA reads as TGTGCCAGCAGCCAAGTGGGGGGATTCGAAAAACTGTTTTTT. It specifies CASSQVGGFEKLFF.

The V and J genes are TRBV12-3 or TRBV12-4 and TRBJ2-1, with 9 bases that match TRBD1. V gave up 5 bases and J gave up 5 bases; unmatched junction bases: 7. The CDR3 spans 15 residues. CDR3 coding DNA: TGTGCCAGCAGTAAGGCCGGGACAGGGCACAATGAGCAGTTCTTC. It encodes CASSKAGTGHNEQFF.

This clonotype was detected many times. This chain connects TRBV7-6 to TRBJ1-5, with a tentative D call TRBD1 (6 bases). Germline CDR1 is SGHVS and CDR2 is FNYEAQ. This CDR3 spans 13 amino acids. The germline V and J ends were trimmed by 2 bases and 5 bases, with 7 bases remaining between them. The DNA for the CDR3 is TGTGCCAGCAGCTTATCAGGGGATCAGCCCCAGCATTTT. Encoded protein: CASSLSGDQPQHF.

In this sample, this clonotype turned up many times. J is TRBJ1-5 and V is TRBV5-1; D remains ambiguous. Germline CDR1 SGHRS, CDR2 YFSETQ. Deletions cut 0 bases from V and 3 bases from J, with 10 bases between. The CDR3 consists of 15 residues. The CDR3 here is CASSLGSGNNQPQHF. CDR3 coding DNA: TGCGCCAGCAGCTTGGGGTCGGGGAACAATCAGCCCCAGCATTTT.

V gene TRBV24-1 combines with J gene TRBJ2-5, with D possibly being TRBD1 (5 bases). Germline V CDR1 and CDR2: KGHDR, SFDVKD. This CDR3 has 15 amino acids. V dropped 3 bases and J dropped 2 bases, with 12 bases sitting between them. CDR3 bases: TGTGCCACCAGTGATCTGTCGACAGCGCAAGAGACCCAGTACTTC. Protein: CATSDLSTAQETQYF.

In the case of this clonotype: A single base separates this from a much larger clone, so it may be a read error. V is TRBV10-3 and J is TRBJ1-2; unclear D gene. Trimming pared 6 bases from V and 7 bases from J, leaving 12 bases between. CDR3 length: 12 amino acids. Germline V CDR1 and CDR2: ENHRY, SYGVKD. The CDR3 DNA sequence: TGTGCCATCAGGCGGGTAGCCTGTGGCTACACCTTC. As protein: CAIRRVACGYTF.

The CDR3 DNA follows: TGTGCCAGCAGCGTATGGGCGGGGAGCACCGGGGAGCTGTTTTTT. Translating gives CASSVWAGSTGELFF. The J gene is TRBJ2-2, the V gene TRBV9; perhaps TRBD2 as D (6 bases). The CDR3 sequence is 15 residues long. V lost 1 base to trimming and J lost 4 bases, with 11 bases between them. CDR1 and CDR2 (germline): SGDLS, YYNGEE.

This clonotype has a count of ten or more. This chain connects TRBV18 to TRBJ2-5; 9 nucleotides align to TRBD2. CDR3 length: 15 amino acids. The V segment lost 1 base and the J segment 4 bases; nucleotides outside the gene matches: 4. Germline loops: CDR1 KGHSH, CDR2 LQKENI. The CDR3 reads CASSPLAGAAETQYF. DNA of the CDR3: TGTGCCAGCTCACCACTAGCGGGAGCGGCAGAGACCCAGTACTTC.

Many counts were recorded for this clonotype. V usage is TRBV7-3 and J usage is TRBJ2-2; D is perhaps TRBD1 (6 bases). Trimming left V 4 bases short and J 2 bases short, with 11 bases between. Germline CDR1 SGHTA, CDR2 FQGTGA. The CDR3 runs to 15 residues. The CDR3 bases are TGTGCCAGCAGCTCGGACAGACAAAACACCGGGGAGCTGTTTTTT. Its protein product is CASSSDRQNTGELFF.

This clonotype was seen at least ten times. V and J are TRBV2 and TRBJ1-4, with TRBD1 identical over 7 bases. From germline, CDR1 is SNHLY and CDR2 FYNNEI. With 6 bases clipped from V and 2 bases from J, the junction kept 6 bases outside the gene matches. The CDR3 is made up of 15 amino acids. This CDR3 reads CASSQQGRTNEKLFF. Written as DNA, the CDR3 is TGTGCCAGCAGCCAACAGGGGCGGACTAATGAAAAACTGTTTTTT.

The table lists this clonotype with many counts. The J gene is TRBJ2-5, the V gene TRBV5-1; D tentatively fits TRBD1 or TRBD2 (5 bases each). The germline gives CDR1 SGHRS, CDR2 YFSETQ. V lost 2 bases, J lost 5 bases, and 7 bases lay in between. This CDR3 spans 12 amino acids. DNA of the CDR3: TGCGCCAGCAGCTTCGAGGGGGAGACCCAGTACTTC. Protein: CASSFEGETQYF.

At least ten counts were recorded for this clonotype. This sequence joins TRBV20-1 and TRBJ2-1; 7 bases line up with TRBD2. This CDR3 spans 11 amino acids. Germline CDR1 is DFQATT and CDR2 is SNEGSKA (reference sequence). V was pared by 1 base and J by 9 bases, with 0 bases of the junction left unmatched. For the CDR3, the DNA is TGCAGTGCTAGAGGGGGGGGTGAGCAGTTCTTC. Translated, it gives CSARGGGEQFF.

This clonotype came up many times. The chain has TRBV3-1 and TRBJ2-1, with D maybe TRBD1 (5 bases). Germline CDR1 is LGHDT and CDR2 is YNNKEL (reference sequence). The CDR3 runs to 18 residues. Trimming took 2 bases from V and 8 from J, leaving 25 bases between them. CDR3 loop: CASSQNRLSVTSGYEQFF. For the CDR3, the DNA is TGTGCCAGCAGCCAAAACAGGTTGAGCGTGACCTCCGGATATGAGCAGTTCTTC.

The chain joins TRBV10-3 to TRBJ2-1; D uncertain. Trimming shortened V by 2 bases and J by 6 bases, and 11 bases separated the two germline ends. The CDR3 consists of 14 residues. Germline V lookup: CDR1 ENHRY, CDR2 SYGVKD. DNA for the CDR3: TGTGCCATCAGTGAGACTTTAGGCGGCAATGAGCAGTTCTTC. This translates into CAISETLGGNEQFF.

Ten or more counts support this clonotype. The chain carries TRBV2 and TRBJ2-3; tentatively, D is TRBD1 (5 bases). Germline assignment: CDR1 SNHLY and CDR2 FYNNEI. The V gene lost 0 bases and the J gene lost 2 bases, with 9 bases spanning the gap. This CDR3 has 15 residues. CDR3 loop: CASSEAGPNTDTQYF. The CDR3 bases are TGTGCCAGCAGTGAAGCGGGGCCCAACACAGATACGCAGTATTTT.

A few counts support this clonotype. The chain recombines TRBV7-9 with TRBJ1-1; tentative D call: TRBD1 (6 bases). The CDR3 extends over 14 amino acids. Germline V gene sequence: CDR1 SEHNR, CDR2 FQNEAQ (reference sequence). V lost 5 bases and J lost 1, with 11 bases in between. The CDR3 spells CASSTGGTNTEAFF. The CDR3 DNA reads TGTGCCAGCAGCACTGGGGGCACGAACACTGAAGCTTTCTTT. Using reference TRBV7-9 and TRBJ1-1 for the parts outside the CDR3, the full variable domain is DTGVSQNPRHKITKRGQNVTFRCDPISEHNRLYWYRQTLGQGPEFLTYFQNEAQLEKSRLLSDRFSAERPKGSFSTLEIQRTEQGDSAMYLCASSTGGTNTEAFFGQGTRLTVV.